The clone carrying this TCR beta chain has a handful of counts. The antigen remains undetermined. The sample originates from a study of CD8 T cells in ankylosing spondylitis. Study-level results: Disease-associated clones were reportedly significantly overrepresented in matched ankylosing spondylitis synovial fluid.

There are 13 residues in the CDR3. Germline lookup yields CDR1 SQVTM and CDR2 ANQGSEA. Deletions cut 0 bases from V and 6 bases from J, with 11 bases between. With molecular barcodes, quantitative 5'-RACE was used to make the TCR beta libraries. TCRdb ran MiXCR on the 5' RACE reads and lists one entry per CDR3 protein. This sample has some 270,000 distinct CDR3 sequences, with about 18% found just once. The source of this sequence is a male donor with ankylosing spondylitis or in good health (not recorded which). The J gene is TRBJ1-2, the V gene TRBV29-1; D might be TRBD1 (6 bases). Sequenced input: blood, either unsorted or a sorted T cell fraction (not recorded which). CDR3 protein: CSVEDLSGDGYTF. As DNA, the CDR3 is TGCAGCGTTGAAGATCTGTCAGGGGATGGCTACACCTTC.